These 18 T cell receptor beta chains came from one sample sequenced in a study of shared clonotypes between healthy human individuals. The method was immunoSEQ multiplex PCR; TCRdb's version includes in-frame clones alone and lacks a portion of them. The sample contains approximately 2,200,000 clones, 85% to 95% of which appear only once. CD45RO-negative CD8 cells positively selected for CCR7 made up the naive population, which excluded terminally differentiated effector memory CD45RA+ cells. Sequences were obtained from naive CD8+ T cells from PBMCs. The source of these receptors is a man younger than 30 in good health. Some clones in this sample may be carry-over from other donors' samples.

This clone occurred once. The chain links TRBV11-2 to TRBJ2-1; D is ambiguous. The CDR3 contains 12 residues. Germline CDR1 reads SGHAT; CDR2 reads FQNNGV. Between the trimmed V and J ends, which lost 4 bases and 9 bases, there was a span of 10 bases. The CDR3 reads CASSYPSPEQFF. The CDR3 region has the DNA TGTGCCAGCAGCTACCCCTCCCCTGAGCAGTTCTTC. The full variable domain, its missing parts supplied by reference TRBV11-2 and TRBJ2-1, is EAGVAQSPRYKIIEKRQSVAFWCNPISGHATLYWYQQILGQGPKLLIQFQNNGVVDDSQLPKDRFSAERLKGVDSTLKIQPAKLEDSAVYLCASSYPSPEQFFGPGTRLTVL.

On this clone itself: This same CDR3 is encoded by further DNA sequences in the sample. This chain uses TRBV27 with TRBJ2-7, with D unclear. CDR1 is MNHEY, CDR2 SMNVEV, per germline (reference sequence). This CDR3 region has 13 residues. V was cut by 3 bases and J by 2 bases, with 8 bases left in between. The CDR3 region has the DNA TGTGCCAGCAGTTTCGGAGCCACCTACGAGCAGTACTTC. It is translated as CASSFGATYEQYF.

The chain carries TRBV4-1 and TRBJ2-1; no definite D call. Germline V gives CDR1 MGHRA, CDR2 YSYEKL. V shed 6 bases and J shed 8 bases, with 14 bases lying between them. This CDR3 contains 13 residues. CDR3 sequence reads: CASSLSLDDEQFF. CDR3 bases: TGCGCCAGCAGTCTATCCCTGGACGATGAGCAGTTCTTC.

The rearrangement uses TRBV2 and TRBJ2-5; D remains unclear. The CDR3 length is 15 residues. Germline CDR1 SNHLY, CDR2 FYNNEI. V lost 3 bases, J lost 4 bases, and 15 bases lay in between. CDR3 region: CASSDPTRHRETQYF. Here the CDR3 DNA reads TGTGCCAGCAGTGACCCCACACGACACCGAGAGACCCAGTACTTC.

This chain links TRBV29-1 with TRBJ2-7, with TRBD1 matching 11 bases. Germline V gives CDR1 SQVTM, CDR2 ANQGSEA. The CDR3 consists of 13 residues. The V and J ends lost 7 bases and 6 bases, in that order; junction bases with no gene match: 8. DNA for the CDR3: TGCAGCGGCCGGACAGGGGGCTTCGGCGAGCAGTACTTC. Translation gives CSGRTGGFGEQYF.

V gene TRBV4-2 combines with J gene TRBJ2-5; 7 bases map to TRBD1. The CDR3 has 17 residues. Trimming removed 4 bases from V and 0 bases from J; junction bases left unmatched: 11. Germline CDR1 is LGHNA and CDR2 is YNFKEQ. CDR3 region: CASSPFVQGPDQETQYF. CDR3 sequence (DNA): TGTGCCAGCAGCCCCTTTGTACAGGGGCCAGACCAAGAGACCCAGTACTTC.

The V and J genes are TRBV7-9 and TRBJ2-3; 13 nucleotides align to TRBD2. Per germline, CDR1 SEHNR and CDR2 FQNEAQ (reference sequence). The CDR3 length is 17 residues. Germline trimming cut 5 bases from V and 1 base from J; bases unmatched to any gene: 6. The CDR3 DNA follows: TGTGCCAGCAGCCCCCCCGGACTAGCGGGGGGCACAGATACGCAGTATTTT. Encoded protein: CASSPPGLAGGTDTQYF.

The genes are TRBV2 and TRBJ2-1; the match to TRBD2 covers 12 bases. Germline loops: CDR1 SNHLY, CDR2 FYNNEI. The V and J ends lost 6 bases and 9 bases, in that order; junction bases with no gene match: 9. The CDR3 runs 15 residues. Written as DNA, the CDR3 is TGTGCCAGCAGGCAGCTAGCGGGAGGGCAGAGTGAGCAGTTCTTC. Translated: CASRQLAGGQSEQFF.

Remarks on this clone: Distinct nucleotide sequences in the sample also encode this CDR3. The CDR3 here is CAWSVGAGYGYTF. Written as DNA, the CDR3 is TGTGCCTGGAGTGTGGGGGCCGGCTATGGCTACACCTTC. The chain joins TRBV30 to TRBJ1-2, with D possibly being TRBD1 (6 bases). V gave up 0 bases and J gave up 4 bases, with 9 bases separating them. This CDR3 region has 13 residues. From germline, CDR1 is GTSNPN and CDR2 SVGIG (reference sequence).

The chain joins TRBV29-1 to TRBJ2-7; 7 nucleotides agree with TRBD1. From germline, CDR1 is SQVTM and CDR2 ANQGSEA. The CDR3 is made up of 14 amino acids. J lost 6 bases, V lost 6 bases, and 14 bases had no gene match. The CDR3 sequence: CSVVGTDNLLEQYF. The CDR3 region has the DNA TGCAGCGTCGTAGGGACAGACAACCTACTCGAGCAGTACTTC.

This clone has only one observation. The chain recombines TRBV7-2 with TRBJ2-2; 9 nucleotides align to TRBD2. The CDR3 runs 16 residues. The V gene end was trimmed by 6 bases and the J gene end by 1 base; junction bases not matched to a gene: 6. Per germline, CDR1 SGHTA and CDR2 FQGNSA. The CDR3 reads CASSPAGGLNTGELFF. The DNA for the CDR3 is TGTGCCAGCAGTCCAGCGGGAGGCCTGAACACCGGGGAGCTGTTTTTT.

J is TRBJ1-5 and V is TRBV7-8; TRBD1 might be the D (5 bases). Between the trimmed V and J ends, which lost 4 bases and 0 bases, there was a span of 13 bases. From germline, CDR1 is SGHVS and CDR2 FQNEAQ. The CDR3 runs to 16 residues. The CDR3 reads CASSSQPGYSNQPQHF. The CDR3 region has the DNA TGTGCCAGCAGCTCGCAACCAGGGTATAGCAATCAGCCCCAGCATTTT.

This chain joins TRBV9 and TRBJ2-7; tentative D call: TRBD2 (5 bases). Trimming removed 4 bases at V and 7 bases at J, with 18 bases between. Germline CDR1 is SGDLS and CDR2 is YYNGEE. The length of the CDR3 is 14 residues. CDR3 sequence reads: CASSPSGDFREQYF. CDR3 bases: TGTGCCAGCAGCCCTTCCGGGGATTTTCGGGAGCAGTACTTC.

The gene calls are TRBV29-1 and TRBJ1-2; D possibly corresponds to TRBD1 (5 bases). With 0 bases removed from V and 8 bases from J, the gap between germline ends came to 19 bases. CDR1 SQVTM and CDR2 ANQGSEA come from the germline V gene. This CDR3 contains 15 residues. CDR3 loop: CSVEEGGTPGRGYTF. The CDR3 DNA is TGCAGCGTTGAAGAGGGCGGGACCCCGGGGAGAGGCTACACCTTC.

CDR3 sequence: CASSLAESYEQYF. The CDR3 DNA reads as TGTGCCAGCAGCTTGGCAGAGAGCTACGAGCAGTACTTC. The chain couples TRBV5-8 to TRBJ2-7, with unresolved D. This CDR3 is built from 13 residues. Germline V CDR1 and CDR2: SGHTS, YDEGEE. Trimming pared 0 bases from V and 3 bases from J, leaving 7 bases between.

Comments on this clone: Additional DNA sequences in this sample encode the identical CDR3. The chain couples TRBV27 to TRBJ2-2; D might be TRBD1 or TRBD2, each matching 6 bases. CDR1 is MNHEY and CDR2 is SMNVEV in the germline V gene (reference sequence). Trimming removed 2 bases from V and 6 bases from J, with 10 bases in between. This CDR3 has 14 residues. For the CDR3, the DNA is TGTGCCAGCAGTTTAAGGGGGGCGGCCGGGGAGCTGTTTTTT. Its translation is CASSLRGAAGELFF.

Worth noting for this clone: This same CDR3 is encoded by further DNA sequences in the sample. The rearrangement uses TRBV9 and TRBJ2-7; a possible D gene is TRBD1 (5 bases). This CDR3 has 12 amino acids. Per the germline V gene, CDR1 is SGDLS and CDR2 is YYNGEE. V was cut by 5 bases and J by 4 bases, with 10 bases left in between. The chain's CDR3 is CASSYDSYEQYF. CDR3 in DNA: TGTGCCAGCAGTTATGACAGTTACGAGCAGTACTTC. The full variable domain, its missing parts supplied by reference TRBV9 and TRBJ2-7, is DSGVTQTPKHLITATGQRVTLRCSPRSGDLSVYWYQQSLDQGLQFLIQYYNGEERAKGNILERFSAQQFPDLHSELNLSSLELGDSALYFCASSYDSYEQYFGPGTRLTVT.

The chain uses TRBV2 and TRBJ1-5; D is uncertain. The V gene's germline CDR1 is SNHLY and CDR2 FYNNEI. This CDR3 contains 14 residues. V was clipped by 8 bases and J by 0 bases, with 11 bases between them. CDR3 amino acids: CASGQIFSNQPQHF. CDR3 bases: TGTGCCAGCGGGCAGATCTTTAGCAATCAGCCCCAGCATTTT.